This TCR beta chain was documented in a study of identical twins. Overall study results and limits: Twins shared beta out-of-frame sequences in excess, but this excess was weaker. The study based its conclusions on cross-sectional statistical analysis and did not follow the same donors.

CDR1 and CDR2 from the germline V gene are SGHRS and YFSETQ. V was pared by 4 bases and J by 1 base, with 7 bases of the junction left unmatched. This CDR3 is built from 15 residues. Template switching created a universal primer site, and the cDNA included unique molecular identifiers. MiXCR, run by TCRdb on the 5' RACE reads, gives a single entry per CDR3 protein. Among around 690,000 distinct CDR3 sequences listed, about 20% were seen once. This clonotype was detected only a few times. The antigen remains unidentified. The same sample was also studied in work on T cells expressing NK-cell markers. Turning to that study: One of the eight sequenced donors was seronegative, whereas the other seven were HCMV-seropositive.

The material sequenced was PBMCs. This TCR came from a woman between 18 and 29 years old in good health. The rearrangement links TRBV5-1 to TRBJ1-1; TRBD1 aligns across 7 bases. The CDR3 bases are TGCGCCAGCAGCCGAACACAGGGGTGGAACACTGAAGCTTTCTTT. As protein: CASSRTQGWNTEAFF.